A single sample gave rise to the 17 T cell receptor beta chains below, sequenced in a study of T cell changes during pregnancy in multiple sclerosis. Here immunoSEQ multiplex PCR was the method, and the copy in TCRdb shows in-frame clones only, minus some. Of about 75,000 clones listed, over 80% are singletons. Sequences were derived from CD4+ T cells from peripheral blood mononuclear cells, sampled before pregnancy. The receptors were sampled from a female donor with multiple sclerosis, enrolled in a pregnancy study.

The chain employs TRBV9 and TRBJ2-6; a weak D match, TRBD1 (5 bases). The germline V gene encodes CDR1 SGDLS and CDR2 YYNGEE. CDR3 length equals 21 residues. Trimming removed 0 bases from V and 0 bases from J, with 22 bases in between. The CDR3 here is CASSVGPEPQVTLSGANVLTF. The CDR3, as DNA: TGTGCCAGCAGCGTAGGGCCCGAGCCACAGGTAACCCTCTCTGGGGCCAACGTCCTGACTTTC.

This clone was observed once. The same CDR3 can be traced to other DNA sequences in this sample. The chain combines TRBV28 with TRBJ2-5; D remains unclear. There are 11 residues in the CDR3. Germline V gene sequence: CDR1 MDHEN, CDR2 SYDVKM. Trimming stripped 3 bases from V and 4 bases from J, with 3 bases between. CDR3 sequence reads: CASSLRETQYF. The CDR3 DNA reads as TGTGCCAGCAGTTTGAGAGAGACCCAGTACTTC.

The chain joins TRBV6-5 to TRBJ1-6, with TRBD1 as a possible D gene (5 bases). CDR1 and CDR2 (germline): MNHEY, SVGAGI. This CDR3 comprises 13 residues. V shed 5 bases and J shed 10 bases, with 12 bases lying between them. The CDR3 bases are TGTGCCAGCAGTCCTGCAGGGCAATCACCCCTCCACTTT. Translating gives CASSPAGQSPLHF.

This clone was detected only a few times. The CDR3 DNA follows: TGTGCCAGCAGACAGGACGGGAACACTGAAGCTTTCTTT. Translated: CASRQDGNTEAFF. This chain joins TRBV2 and TRBJ1-1; maybe TRBD1 (5 bases). Germline values: CDR1 SNHLY, CDR2 FYNNEI. This CDR3 contains 13 residues. Trimming took 6 bases from V and 1 from J, leaving 9 bases between them.

This clone has a handful of counts. The gene calls are TRBV5-1 and TRBJ1-3, with 8 bases fitting TRBD1. V lost 4 bases, J lost 2 bases, and 2 bases stayed unmatched. The CDR3 consists of 14 residues. Germline-derived CDR1 and CDR2 are SGHRS and YFSETQ. CDR3 in DNA: TGCGCCAGCAGCCCGACAGGGGCTGGAAACACCATATATTTT. Its translation is CASSPTGAGNTIYF.

The table lists this clone with a few counts. J is TRBJ2-2 and V is TRBV7-3; D is unclear. Trimming left V 4 bases short and J 0 bases short, with 6 bases between. The germline CDR1 and CDR2 sequences are SGHTA and FQGTGA. The CDR3 contains 14 residues. CDR3 bases: TGTGCCAGCAGCTCTCGGTCGAACACCGGGGAGCTGTTTTTT. Translation: CASSSRSNTGELFF.

The rearrangement uses TRBV6-5 and TRBJ2-7, with TRBD2 matching over 11 bases. V dropped 4 bases and J dropped 6; count of bases not matched to a gene: 11. Germline V gene lookup returns CDR1 MNHEY and CDR2 SVGAGI. The CDR3 is made up of 16 amino acids. DNA of the CDR3: TGTGCCAGCAGTTTCGGTGCGGGGACTAGCGGTAGCGAGCAGTACTTC. Its translation is CASSFGAGTSGSEQYF.

The chain is built from TRBV11-2 and TRBJ1-4, with D possibly being TRBD1 (6 bases). The V end lost 1 base, the J end lost 7 bases, and 16 bases lay between the germline ends. Germline loops: CDR1 SGHAT, CDR2 FQNNGV. The CDR3 covers 16 residues. The CDR3: CASSLAGRGRGEKLFF. CDR3 DNA: TGTGCCAGCAGCTTAGCTGGCAGGGGCCGTGGTGAAAAACTGTTTTTT.

The chain couples TRBV4-2 to TRBJ2-7; the match to TRBD2 covers 14 bases. This CDR3 region has 15 residues. Germline-derived CDR1 and CDR2 are LGHNA and YNFKEQ. With 3 bases clipped from V and 2 bases from J, the junction kept 0 bases outside the gene matches. CDR3: CASSQGLAGAYEQYF. DNA of the CDR3: TGTGCCAGCAGCCAGGGACTAGCGGGAGCCTACGAGCAGTACTTC.

The chain joins TRBV18 to TRBJ2-3; maybe TRBD2 (5 bases). From germline, CDR1 is KGHSH and CDR2 LQKENI. CDR3 size: 13 residues. V dropped 0 bases and J dropped 6 bases, with 7 bases sitting between them. The CDR3, as DNA: TGTGCCAGCTCACCACCGTCGGGGGATACGCAGTATTTT. Residues: CASSPPSGDTQYF.

This chain uses TRBV9 with TRBJ2-1; no clear D. Germline V gene data show CDR1 as SGDLS and CDR2 as YYNGEE. This CDR3 comprises 15 residues. Trimming took 0 bases from V and 0 from J, leaving 7 bases between them. CDR3: CASSVGSSSYNEQFF. The DNA of the CDR3 is TGTGCCAGCAGCGTAGGCTCGAGCTCCTACAATGAGCAGTTCTTC.

The V call is TRBV6-1, the J call TRBJ1-1; TRBD1 is a possible D gene (5 bases). V was pared by 8 bases and J by 11 bases, with 15 bases between. The CDR3 is made up of 11 amino acids. The V gene's germline CDR1 is MNHNS and CDR2 SASEGT. The CDR3 DNA reads as TGTGCCAGCCTTTCAGGGCGGGGGGCTTTCTTT. Translating it yields CASLSGRGAFF.

The rearrangement joins TRBV9 to TRBJ2-7, with TRBD2 matching over 10 bases. The length of the CDR3 is 16 residues. Per germline, CDR1 SGDLS and CDR2 YYNGEE. Trimming removed 0 bases from V and 2 bases from J; junction bases left unmatched: 5. CDR3 sequence: CASSVGASGSTYEQYF. CDR3 bases: TGTGCCAGCAGCGTAGGTGCTAGCGGGAGTACCTACGAGCAGTACTTC.

The CDR3 bases are TGTGCCAGCAGGCGTTCGGGGACTGCCGGCGGAGCTTTCTTT. Encoded protein: CASRRSGTAGGAFF. This chain connects TRBV28 to TRBJ1-1; TRBD1 might be the D (5 bases). The CDR3 extends over 14 amino acids. Trimming cost V 6 bases and J 10 bases, with 21 bases left between them. The germline CDR1 and CDR2 sequences are MDHEN and SYDVKM.

Notes on this clone: The junction departs from the called germline gene at one end, perhaps through a read error. The V and J genes are TRBV11-2 and TRBJ1-2; TRBD1 might be the D (6 bases). The CDR3 contains 13 residues. In germline, CDR1 is SGHAT, CDR2 FQNNGV. CDR3 nucleotides: TGTGCCAGCAGCTTAGCGCCTACAGGGATCCCAATCTTC. Translating it yields CASSLAPTGIPIF.

This rearrangement joins TRBV5-4 to TRBJ1-1, with D possibly matching TRBD1 (5 bases). V lost 1 base and J lost 2, with 9 bases in between. Germline assignment: CDR1 SGHNT and CDR2 YYREEE (reference sequence). This CDR3 is built from 14 residues. The CDR3 bases are TGTGCCAGCAGCTTGCCCGGACAAAACACTGAAGCTTTCTTT. It encodes CASSLPGQNTEAFF. Supplemented by reference TRBV5-4 and TRBJ1-1, the full variable domain reads ETGVTQSPTHLIKTRGQQVTLRCSSQSGHNTVSWYQQALGQGPQFIFQYYREEENGRGNFPPRFSGLQFPNYSSELNVNALELDDSALYLCASSLPGQNTEAFFGQGTRLTVV.

This clone came up once. V and J are TRBV5-4 and TRBJ2-3, with 12 bases lining up with TRBD2. Germline V gene lookup returns CDR1 SGHNT and CDR2 YYREEE (reference sequence). The CDR3 is made up of 20 amino acids. V dropped 4 bases and J dropped 1; count of bases not matched to a gene: 16. DNA for the CDR3: TGTGCCAGCAGCCCTCGACTAGCGGGAGAGGTTTTTGTAGGCACAGATACGCAGTATTTT. Its protein product is CASSPRLAGEVFVGTDTQYF.